The entry below gives a single T cell receptor beta chain sequence along with its context. Its target is unknown. Clones were read by immunoSEQ multiplex PCR, and TCRdb kept only the in-frame ones, dropping some. The sample lists fewer than 150,000 clones; roughly 80% were seen once. This record comes from a study of radiotherapy plus CTLA-4 blockade in lung cancer. Study in general: Among all patients, 18% showed objective responses, while 30% to 35% had disease control. Findings of the study overall: Reports state that early shifts in blood T cell clones, with interferon-beta, best predicted response. Clones of tumor-derived TCRs expanded in blood after radiotherapy plus ipilimumab.

Germline V lookup: CDR1 MRHNA, CDR2 SNTAGT. After removal of 7 bases from V and 4 bases from J, the junction contained 7 bases not matched to a gene. The length of the CDR3 is 14 residues. Focal radiation was given together with CTLA-4 blockade (ipilimumab) to patients with chemo-refractory metastatic non-small-cell lung cancer. This clonotype was sampled from a human donor with non-small cell lung cancer who had a partial response to radiotherapy plus ipilimumab. This sequence joins TRBV6-4 and TRBJ2-1, with 7 bases identical to TRBD2. The sample consisted of peripheral blood, taken from a patient treated with radiotherapy plus ipilimumab. CDR3 amino acids: CASTGGGRYNEQFF. The CDR3 nucleotides are TGTGCCAGCACCGGGGGAGGGCGATACAATGAGCAGTTCTTC.